Presented here are 22 T cell receptor beta chains from one specimen sequenced in a study. TCRdb independently ran MiXCR on the RT-PCR reads; one entry per CDR3 protein. Among about 680,000 distinct CDR3 sequences listed, about 14% were seen once. Sample: memory CD4+ T cells from blood. Receptor source: a female donor in good health, serving as a healthy control.

The J gene is TRBJ1-6, the V gene TRBV20-1; 8 positions match TRBD1. Germline lookup yields CDR1 DFQATT and CDR2 SNEGSKA (reference sequence). This CDR3 has 15 residues. Trimming removed 6 bases from V and 10 bases from J; junction bases left unmatched: 14. CDR3 DNA sequence: TGCAGTGCCCCGAGGGGACAGGTTTTCGACTCACCCCTCCACTTT. Its protein is CSAPRGQVFDSPLHF.

This clonotype was seen only a few times. The chain recombines TRBV7-9 with TRBJ1-1, with TRBD1 identical over 8 bases. Germline values: CDR1 SEHNR, CDR2 FQNEAQ (reference sequence). The CDR3 extends over 14 amino acids. With V trimmed by 2 bases and J by 4 bases, 3 bases remained unmatched. The CDR3 DNA reads TGTGCCAGCAGCTTAATGGGACAGGTCACTGAAGCTTTCTTT. Residues: CASSLMGQVTEAFF.

The chain links TRBV29-1 to TRBJ1-4; D not resolved. CDR3 length: 15 amino acids. The V and J ends lost 6 bases and 3 bases respectively, with 17 bases between them. CDR1 and CDR2 (germline): SQVTM, ANQGSEA. Written as DNA, the CDR3 is TGCAGCGTGGGTCACATCGACAATCCTAATGAAAAACTGTTTTTT. The encoded protein is CSVGHIDNPNEKLFF.

This clonotype came up many times. This chain uses TRBV24-1 with TRBJ2-1, with 9 nucleotides matching TRBD1. CDR1 and CDR2 from the germline V gene are KGHDR and SFDVKD. The V gene end was trimmed by 3 bases and the J gene end by 3 bases; junction bases not matched to a gene: 11. The CDR3 is made up of 18 amino acids. The CDR3 DNA sequence: TGTGCCACCAGTGATCAGAGACCCGACAGGGGGAACTACAATGAGCAGTTCTTC. Protein sequence: CATSDQRPDRGNYNEQFF.

This clonotype has a count of ten or more. V gene TRBV10-3 combines with J gene TRBJ2-3, with TRBD2 matching 9 bases. This CDR3 has 14 amino acids. J lost 4 bases, V lost 4 bases, and 3 bases had no gene match. Germline CDR1 reads ENHRY; CDR2 reads SYGVKD. DNA of the CDR3: TGTGCCATCAGTGTTAGCGGGAGTGCAGATACGCAGTATTTT. The encoded protein is CAISVSGSADTQYF.

This sequence joins TRBV5-6 and TRBJ1-5; 10 bases line up with TRBD1. CDR1 SGHDT and CDR2 YYEEEE come from the germline V gene. Unmatched junction bases numbered 7, after V lost 4 bases and J lost 3 bases. The CDR3 is 16 residues long. CDR3 sequence reads: CASSPATGGPNQPQHF. DNA for the CDR3: TGTGCCAGCAGCCCCGCGACAGGGGGCCCCAATCAGCCCCAGCATTTT.

This clonotype was counted between two and nine times. The chain employs TRBV27 and TRBJ1-1; 8 nucleotides line up with TRBD1. V shed 5 bases and J 1 base; nucleotides not matched to a gene: 12. The CDR3 sequence is 17 residues long. Germline-derived CDR1 and CDR2 are MNHEY and SMNVEV (reference sequence). Here the CDR3 reads CASSLRQGRGKNTEAFF. The CDR3 DNA follows: TGTGCCAGCAGTCTCAGACAGGGGAGGGGGAAGAACACTGAAGCTTTCTTT.

This clonotype was recorded many times. This sequence joins TRBV27 and TRBJ1-1; D is undetermined. The CDR3 is 15 residues long. Trimming cost V 0 bases and J 4 bases, with 12 bases left between them. CDR1 is MNHEY, CDR2 SMNVEV, per germline (reference sequence). CDR3 in amino acids: CASSLSPPRGTEAFF. DNA for the CDR3: TGTGCCAGCAGTTTATCCCCCCCGCGGGGCACTGAAGCTTTCTTT.

The V call is TRBV12-3 or TRBV12-4, the J call TRBJ2-5; D is unresolved. Trimming stripped 4 bases from V and 4 bases from J, with 7 bases between. There are 12 residues in the CDR3. The CDR3 loop is CASSSTPETQYF. CDR3 in DNA: TGTGCCAGCAGTTCGACTCCAGAGACCCAGTACTTC.

This clonotype was observed many times. This chain joins TRBV10-3 and TRBJ2-1; D unresolved. The CDR3 has 13 residues. Germline CDR1 and CDR2: ENHRY and SYGVKD. Trimming stripped 2 bases from V and 5 bases from J, with 7 bases between. The CDR3 protein is CAISEVSDNEQFF. The CDR3 DNA reads as TGTGCCATCAGTGAGGTCTCAGACAATGAGCAGTTCTTC.

Regarding this clonotype: A much larger clone is a single base away; this may be a read error. V and J are TRBV12-3 or TRBV12-4 and TRBJ2-4; 12 bases map to TRBD2. CDR3 length equals 18 residues. As DNA, the CDR3 is TGTGCCAGCAGTTTTCGACTAGCGGGGGACCTAGCCAAAAAAATTCAGTACTTC. It yields the protein CASSFRLAGDLAKKIQYF.

The table lists this clonotype with many counts. The V and J genes are TRBV29-1 and TRBJ1-3; the D gene is possibly TRBD1 (6 bases). V lost 4 bases and J lost 2, with 6 bases in between. The germline gives CDR1 SQVTM, CDR2 ANQGSEA. The CDR3 is 12 amino acids. The chain's CDR3 is CSVGTAGNTIYF. The CDR3, as DNA: TGCAGCGTTGGGACAGCTGGAAACACCATATATTTT.

This clonotype has ten or more counts. This chain links TRBV7-2 with TRBJ2-7; D gene uncertain. Trimming took 1 base from V and 0 from J, leaving 7 bases between them. The CDR3 covers 14 residues. Germline V gene data show CDR1 as SGHTA and CDR2 as FQGNSA. The CDR3, as DNA: TGTGCCAGCAGCTTAGTCCGGCTCTCCTACGAGCAGTACTTC. The encoded protein is CASSLVRLSYEQYF.

The J gene is TRBJ2-7, the V gene TRBV18, with TRBD1 identical over 7 bases. V gave up 0 bases and J gave up 1 base; unmatched junction bases: 3. Germline lookup yields CDR1 KGHSH and CDR2 LQKENI. The CDR3 has 15 residues. CDR3 in amino acids: CASSPPGQNSYEQYF. CDR3 DNA: TGTGCCAGCTCACCACCGGGACAGAATTCCTACGAGCAGTACTTC.

This clonotype has at least ten counts. The chain recombines TRBV3-1 with TRBJ2-7, with D possibly matching TRBD2 (5 bases). The length of the CDR3 is 11 residues. The germline V and J ends were trimmed by 3 bases and 7 bases, with 7 bases remaining between them. Germline-derived CDR1 and CDR2 are LGHDT and YNNKEL (reference sequence). The CDR3 DNA sequence: TGTGCCAGCAGCCATGCGGGTGAGCAGTACTTC. Protein sequence: CASSHAGEQYF.

This clonotype was observed a handful of times. Compared with germline, one end of the junction differs, possibly owing to a read error. The genes are TRBV7-7 and TRBJ2-7, with unresolved D. The CDR3 totals 14 residues. Germline-derived CDR1 and CDR2 are SSHAT and FNYEAQ (reference sequence). Written as DNA, the CDR3 is TGTGCTAGCAGCGAGACACCCGGTGGATACGAGCAGTACTTC. Translated: CASSETPGGYEQYF.

As to this clonotype: Compared with germline, one end of the junction differs, possibly owing to a read error. CDR3 region: CASSDVPGNTIYF. The CDR3, as DNA: TGTGCCAGCAGTGACGTCCCTGGGAACACCATATATTTT. J is TRBJ1-3 and V is TRBV9; D unresolved. Looked up from germline, CDR1 is SGDLS and CDR2 is YYNGEE. The CDR3 length is 13 residues.

This clonotype has only a few counts. This sequence joins TRBV11-1 and TRBJ2-5, with D possibly TRBD1 on 5 matching bases. The V end lost 4 bases, the J end lost 2 bases, and 8 bases lay between the germline ends. The CDR3 spans 13 residues. CDR1 is SGHAT, CDR2 FQDESV, per germline (reference sequence). The CDR3 DNA follows: TGTGCCAGCAGCTCGGACACGCAAGAGACCCAGTACTTC. This gives the protein CASSSDTQETQYF. Supplemented by reference TRBV11-1 and TRBJ2-5, the full variable domain reads EAEVAQSPRYKITEKSQAVAFWCDPISGHATLYWYRQILGQGPELLVQFQDESVVDDSQLPKDRFSAERLKGVDSTLKIQPAELGDSAMYLCASSSDTQETQYFGPGTRLLVL.

The chain couples TRBV7-9 to TRBJ2-3; 7 positions agree with TRBD1. Trimming removed 0 bases from V and 4 bases from J; junction bases left unmatched: 13. Germline CDR1 and CDR2: SEHNR and FQNEAQ (reference sequence). The CDR3 has 18 residues. The CDR3 DNA follows: TGTGCCAGCAGCTTAGCAATTCGGGACAGTTTTATCGCAGATACGCAGTATTTT. It is translated as CASSLAIRDSFIADTQYF.

The chain employs TRBV7-3 and TRBJ1-1; D gene unclear. Germline values: CDR1 SGHTA, CDR2 FQGTGA. The CDR3 consists of 14 residues. Trimming shortened V by 3 bases and J by 6 bases, and 14 bases separated the two germline ends. The CDR3 is CASSFGFSGAEAFF. The CDR3 DNA follows: TGTGCCAGCAGCTTCGGATTCAGTGGGGCTGAAGCTTTCTTT.

The sample holds many counts of this clonotype. The gene calls are TRBV29-1 and TRBJ2-3; 10 positions match TRBD2. The CDR3 sequence is 16 residues long. The V gene end was trimmed by 8 bases and the J gene end by 1 base; junction bases not matched to a gene: 12. Germline CDR1 reads SQVTM; CDR2 reads ANQGSEA. CDR3 loop: CSFGQREGRGTDTQYF. The DNA of the CDR3 is TGCAGCTTTGGCCAGCGGGAGGGCCGGGGCACAGATACGCAGTATTTT.

This clonotype was seen repeatedly, ten times or more. The gene calls are TRBV18 and TRBJ1-2; TRBD1 aligns across 7 bases. The V gene end was trimmed by 2 bases and the J gene end by 6 bases; junction bases not matched to a gene: 6. From germline, CDR1 is KGHSH and CDR2 LQKENI. CDR3 length equals 14 residues. The CDR3 sequence: CASSPIQGIDGYTF. For the CDR3, the DNA is TGTGCCAGCTCACCAATACAGGGGATCGATGGCTACACCTTC.